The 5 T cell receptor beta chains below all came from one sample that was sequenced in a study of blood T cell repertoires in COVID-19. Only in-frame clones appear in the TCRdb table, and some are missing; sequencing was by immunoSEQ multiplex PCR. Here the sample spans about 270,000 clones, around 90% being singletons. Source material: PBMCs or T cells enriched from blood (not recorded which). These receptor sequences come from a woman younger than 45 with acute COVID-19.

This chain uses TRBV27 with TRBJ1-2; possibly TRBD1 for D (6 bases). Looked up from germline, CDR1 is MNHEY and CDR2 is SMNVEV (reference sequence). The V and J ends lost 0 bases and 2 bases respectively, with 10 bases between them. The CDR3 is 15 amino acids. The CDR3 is CASSLSPGANYGYTF. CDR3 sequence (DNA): TGTGCCAGCAGTTTATCTCCAGGGGCGAACTATGGCTACACCTTC.

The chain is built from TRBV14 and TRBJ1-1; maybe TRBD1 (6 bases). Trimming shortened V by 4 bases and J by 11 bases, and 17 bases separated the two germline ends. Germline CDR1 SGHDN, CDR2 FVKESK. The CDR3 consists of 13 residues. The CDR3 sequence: CASSPLAGGLAFF. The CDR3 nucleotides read TGTGCCAGCAGCCCTTTAGCGGGGGGCTTGGCTTTCTTT.

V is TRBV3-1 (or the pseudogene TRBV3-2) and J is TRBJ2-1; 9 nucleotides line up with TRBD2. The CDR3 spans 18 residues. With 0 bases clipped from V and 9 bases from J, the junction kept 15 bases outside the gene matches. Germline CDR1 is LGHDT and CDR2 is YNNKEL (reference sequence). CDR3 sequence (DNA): TGTGCCAGCAGCCAAGAGTCCCAGGGGAGCGGGAGGAGGCGTGAGCAGTTCTTC. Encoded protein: CASSQESQGSGRRREQFF.

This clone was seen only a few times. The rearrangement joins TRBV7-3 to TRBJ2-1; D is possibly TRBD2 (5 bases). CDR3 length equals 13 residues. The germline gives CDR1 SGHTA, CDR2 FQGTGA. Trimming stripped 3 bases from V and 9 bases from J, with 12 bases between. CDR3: CASSFQEVGEQFF. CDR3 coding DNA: TGTGCCAGCAGCTTTCAGGAGGTTGGTGAGCAGTTCTTC.

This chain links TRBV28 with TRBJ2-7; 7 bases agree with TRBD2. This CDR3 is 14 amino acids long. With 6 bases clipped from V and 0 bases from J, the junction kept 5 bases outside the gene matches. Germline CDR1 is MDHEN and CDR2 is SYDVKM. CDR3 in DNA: TGTGCCAGCAGCCCACTAGCGTACTCCTACGAGCAGTACTTC. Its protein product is CASSPLAYSYEQYF.